The rows below give T cell receptor beta chains drawn from one sample of a study of cytomegalovirus exposure and HLA in healthy donors. Sequenced by immunoSEQ multiplex PCR; TCRdb stores in-frame clones only, minus some. The repertoire holds 150,000 or so clones, with around 82% as singletons. Sequenced material: PBMCs. The receptors come from a woman aged 45-65 years in good health and CMV-seropositive. The CDR3 runs from the conserved cysteine through the conserved F or W. Part of the rows lack a size; the others show once, few, many or a class for expanded clones.

v_call | clone_size | cdr3_aa
TRBV7-2 | NA | CASSLDDRVNQPQHF
TRBV27 | few | CASSPRTSGYNEQFF
TRBV29-1 | NA | CSVEADRGTEAFF
TRBV10-3 | NA | CAISDMGGRDNGHTF
TRBV9 | once | CASSVGVSSGELFF
TRBV5-4 | NA | CASSLMTGAYYEQYF
TRBV19 | NA | CASRQGAEAFF
TRBV15 | NA | CATSSEDGELFF
TRBV18 | NA | CASSPLLAGGDEQFF
TRBV6-1 | NA | CASSDDGSVSGYTF
TRBV7-6 | NA | CASSFAGGYNEQFF
TRBV11-2 | NA | CASSFTYEQYF
TRBV13 | NA | CASSLVRTRVTGELFF
TRBV30 | NA | CAWSVGLAVLSYEQYF
TRBV21-1 | NA | CASYSKQAGGPPKTYNEQFF
TRBV27 | NA | CASRSDRNTEAFF
TRBV10-3 | NA | CAISDGTGGLYGYTF
TRBV19 | NA | CASSLWGGYHYGYTF
TRBV19 | NA | CASSIGTLNTGELFF
TRBV7-8 | NA | CASSEPLAGAEDTQYF
TRBV7-7 | NA | CASSLGRANNEQFF
TRBV13 | NA | CASSPWGGGARDEQFF
TRBV7-9 | NA | CASSDASGGASTDTQYF
TRBV7-2 | NA | CASSLGRDRGVYEQYF
TRBV7-2 | NA | CASSLIRTFGGQVSPLHF
TRBV4-1 | NA | CASSLDSSYEQYF
TRBV7-8 | NA | CASSLSAGGTDTQYF
TRBV5-4 | NA | CASSPRENTGELFF
TRBV6-7 | once | CASSYSIKLADPTDTQYF
TRBV28 | NA | CASAIRGQIDGYTF
TRBV29-1 | NA | CSGRLAGGMGELLF
TRBV28 | once | CASSLTTGPNEKLFF
TRBV7-9 | NA | CASSPGAGTRGNEQFF
TRBV2 | NA | CASRTGVGTEAFF
TRBV6-1 | NA | CASSAGQGRANTEAFF
TRBV7-9 | NA | CASSLGLAESTDTQYF
TRBV15 | NA | CATSRDSPRNTGELFF
TRBV5-1 | once | CASSRGQGENGYTF
TRBV11-2 | once | CASSLELGGKGYTF
TRBV7-6 | NA | CASSLWLAGGANTGELFF